This T cell receptor beta chain was recorded in a study of control samples from healthy donors and cancer patients. This CDR3 region has 14 residues. V dropped 4 bases and J dropped 8; count of bases not matched to a gene: 3. Germline V gene sequence: CDR1 SGHTA, CDR2 FQGTGA. Sequencing was performed with immunoSEQ multiplex PCR; in TCRdb, only in-frame clones are kept and a portion is missing. Of about 85,000 clones in the sample, 75% to 95% were seen once. The sequenced material came from blood. The rearrangement joins TRBV7-3 to TRBJ2-1, with 12 bases fitting TRBD1. The receptor was isolated from a woman between 18 and 29 years old in good health. CDR3 coding DNA: TGTGCCAGCAGCTCGGGACAGGGGGCGGATGAGCAGTTCTTC. Residues: CASSSGQGADEQFF.